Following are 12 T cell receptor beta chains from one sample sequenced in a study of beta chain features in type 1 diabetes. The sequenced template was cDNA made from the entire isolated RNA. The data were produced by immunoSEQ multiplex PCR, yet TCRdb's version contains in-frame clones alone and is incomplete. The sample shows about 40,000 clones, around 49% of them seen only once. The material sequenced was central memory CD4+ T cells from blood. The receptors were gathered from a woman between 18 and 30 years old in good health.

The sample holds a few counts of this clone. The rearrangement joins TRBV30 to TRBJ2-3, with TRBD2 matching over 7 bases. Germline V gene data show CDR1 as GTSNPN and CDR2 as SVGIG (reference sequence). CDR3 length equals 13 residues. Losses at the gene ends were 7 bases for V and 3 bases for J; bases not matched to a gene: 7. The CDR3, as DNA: TGTGCCTCCACGCGGGAGTTTACAGATACGCAGTATTTT. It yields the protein CASTREFTDTQYF.

CDR3 coding DNA: TGTGCCAGCAGGCTACAGGGGGCTCTCAGTGGCTACACCTTC. This codes for CASRLQGALSGYTF. This chain links TRBV6-1 with TRBJ1-2; 9 bases match TRBD1. From germline, CDR1 is MNHNS and CDR2 SASEGT. The length of the CDR3 is 14 residues. Unmatched junction bases numbered 9, after V lost 6 bases and J lost 7 bases.

CDR3 DNA sequence: TGTGCCAGCAGCAGCCTGGGACAGGGAGGGTCACCCCTCCACTTT. Translation: CASSSLGQGGSPLHF. The chain employs TRBV6-6 and TRBJ1-6, with TRBD1 identical over 9 bases. Per the germline V gene, CDR1 is MNHNY and CDR2 is SVGAGI (reference sequence). The CDR3 is 15 residues long. The V and J ends lost 6 bases and 10 bases, in that order; junction bases with no gene match: 10.

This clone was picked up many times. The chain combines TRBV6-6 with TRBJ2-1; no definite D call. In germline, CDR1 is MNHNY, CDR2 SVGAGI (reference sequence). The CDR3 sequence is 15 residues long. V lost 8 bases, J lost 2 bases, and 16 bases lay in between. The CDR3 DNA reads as TGTGCCAGCGAACTTTCAAAGACTCCCTACAATGAGCAGTTCTTC. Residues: CASELSKTPYNEQFF.

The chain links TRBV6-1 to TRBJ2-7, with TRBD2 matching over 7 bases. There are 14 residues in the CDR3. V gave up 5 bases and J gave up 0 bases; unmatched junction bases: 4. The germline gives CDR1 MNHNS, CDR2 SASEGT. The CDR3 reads CASSLERGSYEQYF. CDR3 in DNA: TGTGCCAGCAGTTTGGAGCGGGGCTCCTACGAGCAGTACTTC.

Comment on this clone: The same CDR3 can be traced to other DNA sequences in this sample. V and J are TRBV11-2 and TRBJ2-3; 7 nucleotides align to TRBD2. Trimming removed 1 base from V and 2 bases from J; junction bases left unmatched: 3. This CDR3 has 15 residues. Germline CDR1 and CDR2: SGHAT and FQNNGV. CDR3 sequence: CASSLGLADTDTQYF. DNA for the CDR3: TGTGCCAGCAGCTTAGGACTAGCAGACACAGATACGCAGTATTTT.

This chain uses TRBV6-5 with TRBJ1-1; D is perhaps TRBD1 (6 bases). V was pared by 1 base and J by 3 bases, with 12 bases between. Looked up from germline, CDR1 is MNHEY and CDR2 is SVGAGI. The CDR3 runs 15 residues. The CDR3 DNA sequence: TGTGCCAGCAGTTACTGGGGCAGGGGTGACACTGAAGCTTTCTTT. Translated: CASSYWGRGDTEAFF.

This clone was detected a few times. The chain's CDR3 is CASSSQLVGEQYF. CDR3 bases: TGTGCCAGCAGCTCACAACTAGTCGGCGAGCAGTACTTC. This chain connects TRBV7-2 to TRBJ2-7; perhaps TRBD2 as D (5 bases). V lost 4 bases to trimming and J lost 6 bases, with 13 bases between them. CDR1 SGHTA and CDR2 FQGNSA come from the germline V gene. This CDR3 comprises 13 residues. The variable domain in full, with the rest retrieved from reference TRBV7-2 and TRBJ2-7, is GAGVSQSPSNKVTEKGKDVELRCDPISGHTALYWYRQSLGQGLEFLIYFQGNSAPDKSGLPSDRFSAERTGGSVSTLTIQRTQQEDSAVYLCASSSQLVGEQYFGPGTRLTVT.

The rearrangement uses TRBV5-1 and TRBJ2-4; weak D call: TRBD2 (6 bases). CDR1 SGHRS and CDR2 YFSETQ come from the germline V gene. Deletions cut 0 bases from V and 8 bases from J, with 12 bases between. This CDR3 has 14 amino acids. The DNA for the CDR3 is TGCGCCAGCAGCTTGGTGGGGCCGGGGGACATTCAGTACTTC. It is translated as CASSLVGPGDIQYF.

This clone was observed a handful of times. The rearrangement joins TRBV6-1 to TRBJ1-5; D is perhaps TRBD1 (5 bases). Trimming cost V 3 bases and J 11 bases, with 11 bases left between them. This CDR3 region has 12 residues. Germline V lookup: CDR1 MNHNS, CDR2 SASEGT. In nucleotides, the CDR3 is TGTGCCAGCAGTGATGGGGCCATGTCCCAGCATTTT. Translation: CASSDGAMSQHF.

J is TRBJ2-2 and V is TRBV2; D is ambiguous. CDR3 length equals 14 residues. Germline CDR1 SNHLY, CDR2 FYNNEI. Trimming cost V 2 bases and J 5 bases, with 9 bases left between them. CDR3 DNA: TGTGCCAGCAGTGAACTCTACCTTACCGGGGAGCTGTTTTTT. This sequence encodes CASSELYLTGELFF.

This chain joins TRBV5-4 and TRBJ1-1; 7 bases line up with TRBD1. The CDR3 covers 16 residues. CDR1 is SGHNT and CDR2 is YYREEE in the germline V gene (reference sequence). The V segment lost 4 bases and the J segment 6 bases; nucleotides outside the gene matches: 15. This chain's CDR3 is CASSRLEGALGSEAFF. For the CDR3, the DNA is TGTGCCAGCAGCCGCCTTGAGGGGGCGCTCGGGTCTGAAGCTTTCTTT.